This TCR beta chain is from a study of blood T cell repertoires in COVID-19. For the study at large: The samples span acute and convalescent COVID-19 from the United States, Italy and Spain. The cDNA or gDNA used as material had been derived from T cells, B-cell-depleted T cells, or PBMCs.

V shed 0 bases and J shed 1 base, with 11 bases lying between them. The CDR3 totals 16 residues. The germline CDR1 and CDR2 sequences are SGHVS and FQNEAQ. Here immunoSEQ multiplex PCR was the method, and the copy in TCRdb shows in-frame clones only, minus some. The sample holds approximately 100,000 clones; about 90% are singletons and the top ten take less than 4%. V and J are TRBV7-8 and TRBJ2-3, with D maybe TRBD2 (5 bases). The sequence came from a human donor in a cohort sampled during active COVID-19. Sample: peripheral blood. DNA for the CDR3: TGTGCCAGCAGCTTAGCGCACGGGGTGGGCACAGATACGCAGTATTTT. It encodes CASSLAHGVGTDTQYF.